This TCR beta chain came from a study of cytomegalovirus exposure and HLA in healthy donors. Study-wide context: In a previous analysis, around 110 million unique TCR beta sequences were found from 150 million to 200 million T cells.

This clone was detected only a few times. Its antigen remains unknown. The primer mix had 60 Vbeta and 13 Jbeta primers. In the study's own analysis: It was a later analysis that counted 75 million to 90 million unique TCR beta chains, of which about 10 million were shared. This table comes from immunoSEQ multiplex PCR, and its TCRdb copy is limited to in-frame clones, with some not included. The V and J calls and clone size come from that table; D and trimming were worked out from the DNA. The sample has about 140,000 clones, roughly two thirds seen once. Study-level results: An analysis was carried out at a later point. It showed that HLA-associated TCR beta chains were more clonally expanded than equally common non-associated chains.

The clonotype originates from a middle-aged woman in good health and CMV-seronegative. The sequencing input was PBMCs.

CDR3 loop: CASSPGQDYEQYF. The CDR3 DNA sequence: TGTGCCAGCAGTCCCGGACAGGACTACGAGCAGTACTTC. This rearrangement joins TRBV2 to TRBJ2-7; 7 positions agree with TRBD1. The germline CDR1 and CDR2 sequences are SNHLY and FYNNEI. This CDR3 has 13 amino acids. V lost 5 bases to trimming and J lost 3 bases; unmatched junction nucleotides: 4.